The 15 T cell receptor beta chains below all came from one sample that was sequenced in a study of T-cell reconstitution after alpha-beta-depleted transplantation in children. Library preparation (for TCRbeta) was performed with unique molecular identifiers. From the PCR reads, TCRdb called clonotypes with MiXCR, one entry per CDR3 protein. The sample holds around 800,000 distinct CDR3 sequences, about 15% seen once. The sequencing here drew on PBMCs, mostly from graft donor cells, taken 360 days after TCRalphabeta/CD19-depleted stem cell transplant. The receptors come from a male patient between 10 and 17 years old who had a stem cell transplant for acute lymphoblastic leukemia, so the T cells may come from the graft donor.

This CDR3 is CASSIWAGGSYEQYF. The CDR3 nucleotides read TGTGCCAGTAGTATTTGGGCAGGGGGCTCCTACGAGCAGTACTTC. The chain couples TRBV19 to TRBJ2-7; 7 bases agree with TRBD1. This CDR3 has 15 residues. The germline gives CDR1 LNHDA, CDR2 SQIVND (reference sequence). Losses at the gene ends were 3 bases for V and 0 bases for J; bases not matched to a gene: 5.

The CDR3 here is CSARVRAETQYF. DNA for the CDR3: TGCAGTGCTAGAGTGAGGGCGGAGACCCAGTACTTC. The V and J genes are TRBV20-1 and TRBJ2-5; D is possibly TRBD2 (5 bases). This CDR3 spans 12 amino acids. The ends were cut back, 1 base at V and 5 bases at J, with 8 bases in the middle. Germline V gives CDR1 DFQATT, CDR2 SNEGSKA (reference sequence).

The chain has TRBV5-6 and TRBJ2-4; the D gene is possibly TRBD2 (6 bases). The germline CDR1 and CDR2 sequences are SGHDT and YYEEEE. The V and J ends lost 6 bases and 0 bases respectively, with 13 bases between them. This CDR3 spans 15 amino acids. DNA for the CDR3: TGTGCCAGCACCAACCTAGCGCTAGCCAAAAACATTCAGTACTTC. The encoded protein is CASTNLALAKNIQYF. Drawing the rest from reference TRBV5-6 and TRBJ2-4, the complete variable domain is DAGVTQSPTHLIKTRGQQVTLRCSPKSGHDTVSWYQQALGQGPQFIFQYYEEEERQRGNFPDRFSGHQFPNYSSELNVNALLLGDSALYLCASTNLALAKNIQYFGAGTRLSVL.

This chain uses TRBV6-5 with TRBJ1-4, with a tentative D call TRBD1 (5 bases). This CDR3 spans 14 amino acids. V was trimmed by 0 bases and J by 8 bases, leaving 10 bases between them. Germline CDR1 is MNHEY and CDR2 is SVGAGI. CDR3 nucleotide sequence: TGTGCCAGCAGTTACTCGCAGGGACGAGAAAAACTGTTTTTT. It codes for CASSYSQGREKLFF.

The table lists this clonotype with a few counts. This sequence joins TRBV12-3 or TRBV12-4 and TRBJ2-7; TRBD2 matches 11 bases. The CDR3 runs 15 residues. With 6 bases clipped from V and 3 bases from J, the junction kept 7 bases outside the gene matches. CDR3 sequence reads: CASSTSGTSGYEQYF. CDR3 nucleotide sequence: TGTGCCAGCAGCACCTCCGGGACTAGCGGCTACGAGCAGTACTTC.

This clonotype has only a few counts. The J gene is TRBJ2-7, the V gene TRBV7-2; a possible D gene is TRBD2 (6 bases). Per the germline V gene, CDR1 is SGHTA and CDR2 is FQGNSA. The CDR3 consists of 13 residues. V dropped 5 bases and J dropped 5 bases, with 13 bases sitting between them. The chain's CDR3 is CASSMTSLHEQYF. The CDR3 nucleotides read TGTGCCAGCAGCATGACTAGTCTCCACGAGCAGTACTTC. Using reference TRBV7-2 and TRBJ2-7 for the parts outside the CDR3, the full variable domain is GAGVSQSPSNKVTEKGKDVELRCDPISGHTALYWYRQSLGQGLEFLIYFQGNSAPDKSGLPSDRFSAERTGGSVSTLTIQRTQQEDSAVYLCASSMTSLHEQYFGPGTRLTVT.

Only a few counts were recorded for this clonotype. The chain links TRBV12-3 or TRBV12-4 to TRBJ1-2; D is unclear. This CDR3 comprises 13 residues. The germline V and J ends were trimmed by 5 bases and 6 bases, with 13 bases remaining between them. CDR3 bases: TGTGCCAGCAGTCCGAGTAGGGTAGATGGCTACACCTTC. As protein: CASSPSRVDGYTF.

The chain employs TRBV5-5 and TRBJ1-2; possible D gene TRBD1, 6 bases. CDR1 SGHKS and CDR2 YYEKEE come from the germline V gene (reference sequence). The CDR3 is 15 residues long. The germline V and J ends were trimmed by 3 bases and 3 bases, with 15 bases remaining between them. The CDR3 bases are TGTGCCAGCAGCTCGACAGGTGGGGGGGACTATGGCTACACCTTC. Translating gives CASSSTGGGDYGYTF.

The chain couples TRBV5-1 to TRBJ1-4, with TRBD1 identical over 7 bases. Trimming took 4 bases from V and 7 from J; bases not matched to a gene: 13. This CDR3 comprises 16 residues. Germline lookup yields CDR1 SGHRS and CDR2 YFSETQ. This CDR3 is CASSPQTGRNSEKLFF. Written as DNA, the CDR3 is TGCGCCAGCAGCCCTCAGACAGGGCGGAACAGTGAAAAACTGTTTTTT.

This clonotype was seen only a few times. The chain is built from TRBV18 and TRBJ1-5; the D is unclear. V lost 4 bases and J 11 bases, leaving 30 bases between the germline ends. CDR3 length: 18 residues. Germline V gene lookup returns CDR1 KGHSH and CDR2 LQKENI. CDR3 sequence: CASSRTFVPTDPSRTQHF. In nucleotides, the CDR3 is TGTGCCAGCTCACGAACCTTCGTCCCGACGGACCCATCTAGGACCCAGCATTTT. Looking up the rest from reference TRBV18 and TRBJ1-5 gives the full variable domain: NAGVMQNPRHLVRRRGQEARLRCSPMKGHSHVYWYRQLPEEGLKFMVYLQKENIIDESGMPKERFSAEFPKEGPSILRIQQVVRGDSAAYFCASSRTFVPTDPSRTQHFGDGTRLSIL.

There are a few counts of this clonotype. CDR3 region: CSVDSLRKETQYF. The CDR3 DNA follows: TGCAGCGTTGATTCTTTGAGAAAAGAGACCCAGTACTTC. The chain is built from TRBV29-1 and TRBJ2-5; D call uncertain. CDR1 and CDR2 (germline): SQVTM, ANQGSEA. The CDR3 runs to 13 residues. The V gene lost 3 bases and the J gene lost 3 bases, with 11 bases spanning the gap.

This chain connects TRBV5-1 to TRBJ2-3, with 13 bases identical to TRBD2. The CDR3 contains 20 residues. Germline-derived CDR1 and CDR2 are SGHRS and YFSETQ. Trimming took 0 bases from V and 3 from J; bases not matched to a gene: 13. This chain's CDR3 is CASSLGYKLRTSGRTDTQYF. DNA for the CDR3: TGCGCCAGCAGCTTGGGATATAAACTTCGGACTAGCGGGAGAACAGATACGCAGTATTTT.

The table lists this clonotype with a few counts. V is TRBV9 and J is TRBJ2-7; D remains ambiguous. V gave up 0 bases and J gave up 2 bases, with 6 bases separating them. CDR3 length: 13 residues. The germline V gene has CDR1 SGDLS and CDR2 YYNGEE. CDR3 sequence: CASSVDSPYEQYF. In DNA, the CDR3 is TGTGCCAGCAGCGTAGACTCGCCCTACGAGCAGTACTTC.

This clonotype was seen a handful of times. The chain carries TRBV20-1 and TRBJ2-3, with 7 nucleotides matching TRBD1. The V segment lost 6 bases and the J segment 2 bases; nucleotides outside the gene matches: 26. The CDR3 contains 20 residues. CDR1 and CDR2 (germline): DFQATT, SNEGSKA (reference sequence). CDR3 DNA sequence: TGCAGTGCAAAACACAGTCCGGGACAGCACTTCTTCAGGGCCACAGATACGCAGTATTTT. Translation gives CSAKHSPGQHFFRATDTQYF.

This clonotype was recorded many times. The chain has TRBV5-1 and TRBJ2-1, with D hard to call. The germline V and J ends were trimmed by 0 bases and 15 bases, with 10 bases remaining between them. This CDR3 contains 11 residues. From germline, CDR1 is SGHRS and CDR2 YFSETQ. The CDR3 DNA is TGCGCCAGCAGCTTGGCTGGCCTATGGTTCTTC. Residues: CASSLAGLWFF. Full variable domain (remainder filled in from reference TRBV5-1 and TRBJ2-1): KAGVTQTPRYLIKTRGQQVTLSCSPISGHRSVSWYQQTPGQGLQFLFEYFSETQRNKGNFPGRFSGRQFSNSRSEMNVSTLELGDSALYLCASSLAGLWFFGPGTRLTVL.